The 17 T cell receptor beta chains reported below all come from one sample, sequenced in a study of PD-L1 blockade in urothelial cancer. Clones were sequenced by immunoSEQ multiplex PCR, and TCRdb holds only the in-frame ones, with some missing. The sample lists under 55,000 clones; under 90% were seen once. The source was PBMCs, collected around atezolizumab (anti-PD-L1) treatment. The receptors derive from a man between 40 and 49 years old with urothelial cancer.

Sample share makes this clone medium-sized. The gene calls are TRBV9 and TRBJ2-3, with D possibly matching TRBD2 (6 bases). This CDR3 has 13 amino acids. Germline CDR1 and CDR2: SGDLS and YYNGEE. Trimming shortened V by 3 bases and J by 3 bases, and 8 bases separated the two germline ends. The CDR3 DNA reads TGTGCCAGCAGCGCCGGAGGGACAGATACGCAGTATTTT. Translating gives CASSAGGTDTQYF.

The CDR3, as DNA: TGCAGTGCTAGAATCGGGGAGACCCAGTACTTC. Amino acids: CSARIGETQYF. The gene calls are TRBV20-1 and TRBJ2-5; D gene ambiguous. The germline gives CDR1 DFQATT, CDR2 SNEGSKA (reference sequence). The CDR3 contains 11 residues. Trimming shortened V by 2 bases and J by 5 bases, and 6 bases separated the two germline ends.

The chain links TRBV11-2 to TRBJ2-2; 7 bases are a match to TRBD2. Trimming removed 2 bases from V and 4 bases from J; junction bases left unmatched: 7. This CDR3 contains 16 residues. Germline-derived CDR1 and CDR2 are SGHAT and FQNNGV. For the CDR3, the DNA is TGTGCCAGCAGCTTAATCTCAGGGAGGGGCACCGGGGAGCTGTTTTTT. Translating it yields CASSLISGRGTGELFF.

The chain links TRBV7-3 to TRBJ2-7, with 7 bases aligning to TRBD2. There are 16 residues in the CDR3. The junction had 15 bases not matched to a gene; V was cut back by 4 bases and J by 6 bases. Germline V lookup: CDR1 SGHTA, CDR2 FQGTGA. The DNA for the CDR3 is TGTGCCAGCAGCTCCCCCGGGGCGGGAGATTCGGGCGAGCAGTACTTC. Protein sequence: CASSSPGAGDSGEQYF. Together with reference TRBV7-3 and TRBJ2-7, the CDR3 gives the full variable domain: GAGVSQTPSNKVTEKGKYVELRCDPISGHTALYWYRQSLGQGPEFLIYFQGTGAADDSGLPNDRFFAVRPEGSVSTLKIQRTERGDSAVYLCASSSPGAGDSGEQYFGPGTRLTVT.

The count of this clone is one. The junction does not match germline at one end; this may be a read error. V usage is TRBV2 and J usage is TRBJ1-1; a possible D gene is TRBD1 (5 bases). The CDR3 runs 14 residues. Germline CDR1 and CDR2: SNHLY and FYNNEI. CDR3 bases: TGTGCCAGCAGGGAAGACGGGGGTGGCACTGAAGCTTTCTTT. As protein: CASREDGGGTEAFF. Combining the CDR3 with reference TRBV2 and TRBJ1-1 gives the whole variable domain EPEVTQTPSHQVTQMGQEVILRCVPISNHLYFYWYRQILGQKVEFLVSFYNNEISEKSEIFDDQFSVERPDGSNFTLKIRSTKLEDSAMYFCASREDGGGTEAFFGQGTRLTVV.

V gene TRBV6-1 combines with J gene TRBJ1-5; maybe TRBD1 (6 bases). Deletions cut 5 bases from V and 5 bases from J, with 13 bases between. This CDR3 has 14 amino acids. Germline V CDR1 and CDR2: MNHNS, SASEGT. The CDR3 nucleotides are TGTGCCAGCAGTCCCGGGACAACAGATCAGCCCCAGCATTTT. It specifies CASSPGTTDQPQHF.

This clone appeared a few times. This chain connects TRBV5-4 to TRBJ2-5, with 8 bases aligning to TRBD1. The germline V gene has CDR1 SGHNT and CDR2 YYREEE (reference sequence). The CDR3 runs 11 residues. After removal of 1 base from V and 13 bases from J, the junction contained 3 bases not matched to a gene. CDR3 bases: TGTGCCAGCAGCTTGCAGGGGGCGATGTACTTC. It encodes CASSLQGAMYF.

This clone was detected only once. The J gene is TRBJ2-1, the V gene TRBV4-1; 10 bases match TRBD1. Per the germline V gene, CDR1 is MGHRA and CDR2 is YSYEKL. This CDR3 contains 15 residues. The V segment lost 4 bases and the J segment 9 bases; nucleotides outside the gene matches: 9. CDR3 nucleotides: TGCGCCAGCAGCCCGACAGGACAGGGGGACTTTGAGCAGTTCTTC. Translating gives CASSPTGQGDFEQFF.

The V call is TRBV28, the J call TRBJ2-5, with D perhaps matching TRBD1 (6 bases). This CDR3 is 14 amino acids long. Germline CDR1 reads MDHEN; CDR2 reads SYDVKM. The germline V and J ends were trimmed by 6 bases and 3 bases, with 14 bases remaining between them. The DNA of the CDR3 is TGTGCCAGCAGCCGGGACATCGACGAAGAGACCCAGTACTTC. Encoded protein: CASSRDIDEETQYF. Variable domain in full (rest from reference TRBV28 and TRBJ2-5): DVKVTQSSRYLVKRTGEKVFLECVQDMDHENMFWYRQDPGLGLRLIYFSYDVKMKEKGDIPEGYSVSREKKERFSLILESASTNQTSMYLCASSRDIDEETQYFGPGTRLLVL.

The genes are TRBV10-3 and TRBJ1-5, with D uncertain. The CDR3 loop spans 13 amino acids. V lost 3 bases and J 6 bases, leaving 9 bases between the germline ends. Germline V lookup: CDR1 ENHRY, CDR2 SYGVKD. The CDR3 region has the DNA TGTGCCATCAGTGACGGGTTGGGTCAGCCCCAGCATTTT. Translated, it gives CAISDGLGQPQHF.

V and J are TRBV18 and TRBJ1-1; no reliable D call. The CDR3 sequence is 15 residues long. V was clipped by 4 bases and J by 4 bases, with 16 bases between them. The germline V gene has CDR1 KGHSH and CDR2 LQKENI. This CDR3 reads CASSRVGLAGTEAFF. For the CDR3, the DNA is TGTGCCAGCTCACGGGTGGGATTGGCGGGCACTGAAGCTTTCTTT.

The chain combines TRBV6-5 with TRBJ2-5; weak D call: TRBD2 (6 bases). The length of the CDR3 is 15 residues. Germline CDR1 is MNHEY and CDR2 is SVGAGI. V lost 6 bases and J lost 0, with 14 bases in between. Written as DNA, the CDR3 is TGTGCCAGCAGGCGGGACTCCTCGTACCAAGAGACCCAGTACTTC. Translation: CASRRDSSYQETQYF.

The chain couples TRBV7-2 to TRBJ2-3; 9 positions agree with TRBD2. CDR1 and CDR2 (germline): SGHTA, FQGNSA. This CDR3 is 17 amino acids long. V lost 5 bases and J lost 2; bases outside the gene matches: 11. The CDR3 reads CASSPTLLAGYTDTQYF. The CDR3 DNA reads TGTGCCAGCAGCCCAACCCTTCTAGCGGGGTACACAGATACGCAGTATTTT.

This clone has a handful of counts. In DNA form, the CDR3 reads TGTGCCAGCAGCGTAGTTGCGGGTCATCGGACTAGCGGGAGTCAGGGTGAGCAGTTCTTC. Translated, it gives CASSVVAGHRTSGSQGEQFF. The chain recombines TRBV9 with TRBJ2-1; 13 bases align to TRBD2. The V and J ends lost 0 bases and 9 bases, in that order; junction bases with no gene match: 18. Germline-derived CDR1 and CDR2 are SGDLS and YYNGEE. This CDR3 spans 20 amino acids.

The DNA of the CDR3 is TGTGCCAGCAGTTCCGGGATAGCTCGTGAGCAGTTCTTC. Amino acid sequence: CASSSGIAREQFF. The chain employs TRBV6-6 and TRBJ2-1, with D perhaps matching TRBD2 (5 bases). The CDR3 has 13 residues. In germline, CDR1 is MNHNY, CDR2 SVGAGI (reference sequence). The V gene lost 4 bases and the J gene lost 9 bases, with 13 bases spanning the gap.

The V and J genes are TRBV5-1 and TRBJ1-2; 7 nucleotides line up with TRBD1. Germline loops: CDR1 SGHRS, CDR2 YFSETQ. The junction had 5 bases not matched to a gene; V was cut back by 0 bases and J by 3 bases. This CDR3 is 15 amino acids long. The chain's CDR3 is CASSLEGASDYGYTF. The CDR3 DNA reads TGCGCCAGCAGCTTGGAGGGGGCGTCAGACTATGGCTACACCTTC. The whole variable domain, filled in from reference TRBV5-1 and TRBJ1-2, reads KAGVTQTPRYLIKTRGQQVTLSCSPISGHRSVSWYQQTPGQGLQFLFEYFSETQRNKGNFPGRFSGRQFSNSRSEMNVSTLELGDSALYLCASSLEGASDYGYTFGSGTRLTVV.

The chain employs TRBV27 and TRBJ2-2; 10 positions agree with TRBD1. V lost 5 bases and J lost 4; bases outside the gene matches: 4. Germline CDR1 and CDR2: MNHEY and SMNVEV (reference sequence). The CDR3 spans 15 residues. The CDR3 coding sequence is TGTGCCAGCAGTCGGGACAGGGGTTTCACCGGGGAGCTGTTTTTT. Translated, it gives CASSRDRGFTGELFF.